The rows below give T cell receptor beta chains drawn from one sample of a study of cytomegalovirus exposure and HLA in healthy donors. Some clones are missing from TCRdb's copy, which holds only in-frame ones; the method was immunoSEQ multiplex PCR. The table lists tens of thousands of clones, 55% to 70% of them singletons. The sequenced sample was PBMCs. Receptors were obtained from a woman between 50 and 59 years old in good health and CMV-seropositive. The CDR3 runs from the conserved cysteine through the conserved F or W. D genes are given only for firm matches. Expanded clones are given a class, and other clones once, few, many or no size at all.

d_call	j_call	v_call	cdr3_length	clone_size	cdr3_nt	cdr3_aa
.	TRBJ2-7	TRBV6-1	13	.	TGTGCCAGCACCCTAGGTGGGAGCTACGAGCAGTACTTC	CASTLGGSYEQYF
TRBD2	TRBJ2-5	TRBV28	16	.	TGTGCCAGCAGTTCGGGACTAGCGGGGGTAGAAGAGACCCAGTACTTC	CASSSGLAGVEETQYF
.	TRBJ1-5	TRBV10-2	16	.	TGCGCCAGCAGTTACTATGGACCGACAGGAGATCAGCCCCAGCATTTT	CASSYYGPTGDQPQHF
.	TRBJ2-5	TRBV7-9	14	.	TGTGCCAGCAGCTTAGCTGGGGCCTGGAAGACCCAGTACTTC	CASSLAGAWKTQYF
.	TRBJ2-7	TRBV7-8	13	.	TGTGCCAGCAGCATACCTCCTCAACGGGAGCAGTACTTC	CASSIPPQREQYF
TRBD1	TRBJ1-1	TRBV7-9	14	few	TGTGCCAGCAGCTTAGTCGGGGACAGTTATGAAGCTTTCTTT	CASSLVGDSYEAFF
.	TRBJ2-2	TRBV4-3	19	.	TGCGCCAGCAGCCAAGAATTCTCCAGGGGTTTGTCTAGGGCCGGGGAGCTGTTTTTT	CASSQEFSRGLSRAGELFF
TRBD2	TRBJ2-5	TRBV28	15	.	TGTGCCAGCAGAGCTCCCGGGGGGGCGGGGGAGACCCAGTACTTC	CASRAPGGAGETQYF
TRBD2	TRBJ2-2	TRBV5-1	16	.	TGCGCCAGCAGCCCGTCAGCGGGGGCCAGCACCGGGGAGCTGTTTTTT	CASSPSAGASTGELFF
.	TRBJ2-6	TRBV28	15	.	TGTGCCAGCAGTTCCCACAGATATGGGGCCAACGTCCTGACTTTC	CASSSHRYGANVLTF
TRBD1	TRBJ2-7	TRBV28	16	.	TGTGCCAGCCGAACCGGGACAGCAATTCAGTCCTACGAGCAGTACTTC	CASRTGTAIQSYEQYF
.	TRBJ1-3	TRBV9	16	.	TGTGCCAGCAGCGCCCTTATCTTGCGCTCTGGAAACACCATATATTTT	CASSALILRSGNTIYF
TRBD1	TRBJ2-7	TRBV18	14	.	TGTGCCAGCTCACCCCCGGGACAGGGTTACGAGCAGTACTTC	CASSPPGQGYEQYF
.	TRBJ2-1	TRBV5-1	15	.	TGCGCCAGCAGCTACCGGGACTCCCGAACCAATGAGCAGTTCTTC	CASSYRDSRTNEQFF
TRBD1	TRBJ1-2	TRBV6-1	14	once	TGTGCCAGCAGTGAACAGGGACAGGGATTCGGCTACACCTTC	CASSEQGQGFGYTF
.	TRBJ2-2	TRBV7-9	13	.	TGTTCCAGCAGCCACGGACAGTCCGGGGAGCTGTTTTTT	CSSSHGQSGELFF
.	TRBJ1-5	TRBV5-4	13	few	TGTGCCAGCAGCTTGGATCCGGGGCAGCCCCAGCATTTT	CASSLDPGQPQHF
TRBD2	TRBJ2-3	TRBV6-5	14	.	TGTGCCAGTAGGGTTGGGGGGGACACAGATACGCAGTATTTT	CASRVGGDTDTQYF
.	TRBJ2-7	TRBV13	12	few	TGTGCCAGCAGCTTCGACAGCTACGAGCAGTACTTC	CASSFDSYEQYF
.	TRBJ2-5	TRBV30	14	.	TGTGCCTGGAGTGTAAGCTGGCAGGAAGAGACCCAGTACTTC	CAWSVSWQEETQYF
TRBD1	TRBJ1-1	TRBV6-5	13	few	TGTGCCAGCAGCTGGGACAGGGTCACTGAAGCTTTCTTT	CASSWDRVTEAFF
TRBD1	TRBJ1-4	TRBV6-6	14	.	TGTGCCAGCAGTAACGACAGGGGTAATGAAAAACTGTTTTTT	CASSNDRGNEKLFF
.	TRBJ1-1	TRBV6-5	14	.	TGTGCCAGCAGTCAAAGACAGAAGAACACTGAAGCTTTCTTT	CASSQRQKNTEAFF
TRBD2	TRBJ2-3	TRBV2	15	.	TGTGCCAGCAGCCAGAATAGCGGGGGAACAGATACGCAGTATTTT	CASSQNSGGTDTQYF
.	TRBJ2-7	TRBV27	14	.	TGTGCCAGCAGTATCTCCGTTGCCGGGTACGAGCAGTACTTC	CASSISVAGYEQYF
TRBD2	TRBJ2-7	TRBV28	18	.	TGTGCCAGCACAAGCACCAGGTCGCGGTGGCGGGGGAACGACGAGCAGTACTTC	CASTSTRSRWRGNDEQYF
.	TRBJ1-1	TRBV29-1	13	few	TGCAGCGTTGATGGGGACTTGAACACTGAAGCTTTCTTT	CSVDGDLNTEAFF
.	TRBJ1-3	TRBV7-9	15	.	TGTGCCAGCAGCCCACTGGGGGGATCTGGAAACACCATATATTTT	CASSPLGGSGNTIYF
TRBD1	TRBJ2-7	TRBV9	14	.	TGTGCCAGCAGCGTGGGGACAGGGGTCTACGAGCAGTACTTC	CASSVGTGVYEQYF
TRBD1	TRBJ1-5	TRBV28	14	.	TGTGCCAGCAGTCTCGGACAGGCGAATCAGCCCCAGCATTTT	CASSLGQANQPQHF
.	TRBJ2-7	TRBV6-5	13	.	TGTGCCAGCAGTTACTCGGAGGGCTACGAGCAGTACTTC	CASSYSEGYEQYF
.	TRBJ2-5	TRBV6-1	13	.	TGTGCCAGTCACAGGGCGATAAAAGAGACCCAGTACTTC	CASHRAIKETQYF
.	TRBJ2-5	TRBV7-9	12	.	TGTGCCAGTGGAGGGTTAGGGGAGACCCAGTACTTC	CASGGLGETQYF
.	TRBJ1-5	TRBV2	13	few	TGTGCCAGTGCCAGGGGTAGCAATCAGCCCCAGCATTTT	CASARGSNQPQHF
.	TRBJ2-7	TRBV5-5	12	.	TGTGCCAGCAGCTTTGGGGGGACCGAGCAGTACTTC	CASSFGGTEQYF
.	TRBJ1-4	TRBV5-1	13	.	TGCGCCAGCTCCCTCGGGAATAATGAAAAACTGTTTTTT	CASSLGNNEKLFF
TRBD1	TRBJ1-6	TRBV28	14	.	TGTGCCAGCAGCCGGGACAGGGGGCCTTCACCCCTCCACTTT	CASSRDRGPSPLHF
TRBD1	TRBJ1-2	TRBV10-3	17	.	TGTGCCATCAAAGCTACATTGACAGGGGTATCATGGTATGGCTACACCTTC	CAIKATLTGVSWYGYTF
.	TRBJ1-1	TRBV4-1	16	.	TGCGCCAGCAGCCAAGAAACCGGGACAAGGAACACTGAAGCTTTCTTT	CASSQETGTRNTEAFF
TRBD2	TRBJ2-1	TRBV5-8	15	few	TGTGCCAGCAGCTTGCTAGCGGGGCTATACAATGAGCAGTTCTTC	CASSLLAGLYNEQFF
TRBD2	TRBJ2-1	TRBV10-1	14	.	TGCGCCAGTGGGACTAGCGGGGGAGCGGGTGAGCAGTTCTTC	CASGTSGGAGEQFF
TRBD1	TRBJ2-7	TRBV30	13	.	TGTGCCTGGACCCCAGGGGGTTGGGGCGAGCAGTACTTC	CAWTPGGWGEQYF
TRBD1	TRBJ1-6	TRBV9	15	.	TGTGCCAGCAGCGTAGAAGGGACAGATAGTTCACCCCTCCACTTT	CASSVEGTDSSPLHF
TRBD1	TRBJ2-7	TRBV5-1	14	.	TGCGCCAGCAGCTTAGGGACAGGGAACTACGAGCAGTACTTC	CASSLGTGNYEQYF
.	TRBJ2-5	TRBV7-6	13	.	TGTGCCAGCAGCTTAAACTATCGGGAGACCCAGTACTTC	CASSLNYRETQYF
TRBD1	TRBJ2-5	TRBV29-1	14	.	TGCAGCGTCCACCGGGACAGCTCCCAAGAGACCCAGTACTTC	CSVHRDSSQETQYF
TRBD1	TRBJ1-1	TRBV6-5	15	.	TGTGCCATCAGTGACTGGGACAGGGAGAACACTGAAGCTTTCTTT	CAISDWDRENTEAFF
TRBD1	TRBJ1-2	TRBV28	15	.	TGTGCCAGCAGTTTACGACAGGGGGCCGTCTATGGCTACACCTTC	CASSLRQGAVYGYTF
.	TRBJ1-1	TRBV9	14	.	TGTGCCAGCAGCCCGGGAGGGGGGAACACTGAAGCTTTCTTT	CASSPGGGNTEAFF
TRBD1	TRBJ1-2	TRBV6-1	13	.	TGTGCCAGCCGCTTGGGACAGCTCGAAGGCTACACCTTC	CASRLGQLEGYTF
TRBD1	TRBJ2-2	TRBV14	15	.	TGTGCCAGCAGCTCGCGGGACAGGTACACCGGGGAGCTGTTTTTT	CASSSRDRYTGELFF
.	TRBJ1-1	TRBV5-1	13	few	TGCGCCAGCAGCTTCACAGGGTTTAATGAAGCTTTCTTT	CASSFTGFNEAFF
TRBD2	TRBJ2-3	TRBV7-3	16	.	TGTGCCAGCAGCCTTTTGAGCGGGGGGGACACAGATACGCAGTATTTT	CASSLLSGGDTDTQYF
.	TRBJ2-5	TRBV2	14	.	TGTGCCAGCATCTCCAGACACTTCCAAGAGACCCAGTACTTC	CASISRHFQETQYF
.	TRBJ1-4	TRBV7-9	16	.	TGTGCCAGCAGCTTAGCGACCGACCAAGGAGGTGAAAAACTGTTTTTT	CASSLATDQGGEKLFF
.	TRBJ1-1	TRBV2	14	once	TGTGCCAGCAGGAGCTCAACAGGGAACACTGAAGCTTTCTTT	CASRSSTGNTEAFF
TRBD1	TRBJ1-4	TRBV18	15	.	TGTGCCAGCTCCTTCGCGACAGGGGGCGATGAAAAACTGTTTTTT	CASSFATGGDEKLFF